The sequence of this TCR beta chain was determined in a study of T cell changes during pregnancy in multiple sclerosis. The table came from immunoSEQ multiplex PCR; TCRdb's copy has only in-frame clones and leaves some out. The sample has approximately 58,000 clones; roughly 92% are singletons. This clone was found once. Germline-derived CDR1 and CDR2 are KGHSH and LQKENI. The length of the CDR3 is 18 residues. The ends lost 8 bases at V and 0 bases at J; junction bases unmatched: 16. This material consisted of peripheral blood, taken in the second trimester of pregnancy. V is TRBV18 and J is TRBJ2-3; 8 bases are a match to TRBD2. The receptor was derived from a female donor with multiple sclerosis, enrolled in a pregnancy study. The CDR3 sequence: CASLSTVASGSSTDTQYF. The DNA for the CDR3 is TGTGCCAGCCTCTCGACAGTGGCTAGCGGGTCTAGCACAGATACGCAGTATTTT.